Below are 9 T cell receptor beta chains sequenced from a single sample in a study of CD8+CD57+ T cells in acquired aplastic anemia. TCR beta VDJ combinations and CDR3 sequences were profiled from genomic DNA. TCRdb reprocessed the reads with MiXCR, giving one entry per CDR3 protein. The sample includes over 100,000 distinct CDR3 sequences, around 41% of them seen just once. The specimen sequenced was sorted CD4+, CD8+, or CD8+CD57+ T cells (not recorded which) from PBMCs. The receptors were gathered from a human donor in good health, serving as a control.

In the case of this clonotype: No conserved phenylalanine or tryptophan ends this CDR3, so it is likely a read error. The limits of the CDR3 on the DNA are not certain, so only TCRdb's listed CDR3 is given. The J gene is TRBJ1-1, the V gene TRBV10-3; the table's D call, TRBD1, has no DNA check behind it. The germline V gene has CDR1 ENHRY and CDR2 SYGVKD. With termini counted, the CDR3 has 11 amino acids. This CDR3 is CAISSQGEVSL.

This clonotype was observed many times. The chain links TRBV5-1 to TRBJ1-3; D not certain. The CDR3 extends over 14 amino acids. The germline V and J ends were trimmed by 2 bases and 0 bases, with 6 bases remaining between them. Germline lookup yields CDR1 SGHRS and CDR2 YFSETQ. This chain's CDR3 is CASSFIGSGNTIYF. CDR3 in DNA: TGCGCCAGCAGCTTCATCGGCTCTGGAAACACCATATATTTT.

The gene calls are TRBV15 and TRBJ1-1; perhaps TRBD1 as D (6 bases). The germline V gene encodes CDR1 LNHNV and CDR2 YYDKDF (reference sequence). This CDR3 is built from 14 residues. V dropped 4 bases and J dropped 6 bases, with 15 bases sitting between them. The CDR3 DNA sequence: TGTGCCACCAGCATCCGCCGGGACACACCTGAAGCTTTCTTT. It is translated as CATSIRRDTPEAFF. Looking up the rest from reference TRBV15 and TRBJ1-1 gives the full variable domain: DAMVIQNPRYQVTQFGKPVTLSCSQTLNHNVMYWYQQKSSQAPKLLFHYYDKDFNNEADTPDNFQSRRPNTSFCFLDIRSPGLGDTAMYLCATSIRRDTPEAFFGQGTRLTVV.

This clonotype turned up a few times. CDR3 sequence (DNA): TGTGCCAGCTCAGGGATATACAATGAGCAGTTCTTC. It encodes CASSGIYNEQFF. The rearrangement uses TRBV6-1 and TRBJ2-1, with D maybe TRBD1 (5 bases). Germline CDR1 and CDR2: MNHNS and SASEGT. The V gene lost 8 bases and the J gene lost 4 bases, with 9 bases spanning the gap. The CDR3 covers 12 residues.

The V and J genes are TRBV10-3 and TRBJ2-7; D is undetermined. CDR1 and CDR2 from the germline V gene are ENHRY and SYGVKD. The length of the CDR3 is 14 residues. V shed 4 bases and J shed 0 bases, with 10 bases lying between them. In nucleotides, the CDR3 is TGTGCCATCAGTGGGACCGCAAGCTCCTACGAGCAGTACTTC. It codes for CAISGTASSYEQYF.

The V gene is TRBV10-3, the J gene TRBJ2-3; 10 bases line up with TRBD2. The CDR3 is made up of 16 amino acids. After removal of 10 bases from V and 3 bases from J, the junction contained 13 bases not matched to a gene. The germline gives CDR1 ENHRY, CDR2 SYGVKD. The CDR3 is CASSRPAGGHTDTQYF. The CDR3 nucleotides read TGTGCCAGCAGCCGACCAGCGGGGGGGCATACAGATACGCAGTATTTT.

This clonotype was counted a few times. The chain employs TRBV19 and TRBJ1-1, with D perhaps TRBD1 (5 bases). The CDR3 totals 15 residues. Trimming pared 4 bases from V and 0 bases from J, leaving 12 bases between. Germline V CDR1 and CDR2: LNHDA, SQIVND (reference sequence). CDR3 nucleotide sequence: TGTGCCAGTAGTACTGGACGGACAATGAACACTGAAGCTTTCTTT. As protein: CASSTGRTMNTEAFF.

The chain couples TRBV2 to TRBJ2-7; 9 bases line up with TRBD1. The CDR3 is made up of 15 amino acids. J lost 2 bases, V lost 2 bases, and 4 bases had no gene match. CDR1 SNHLY and CDR2 FYNNEI come from the germline V gene. CDR3 nucleotide sequence: TGTGCCAGCAGTGAACCGGGACAGGGTGCCTACGAGCAGTACTTC. This gives the protein CASSEPGQGAYEQYF.

This clonotype was seen at least ten times. The chain employs TRBV5-1 and TRBJ1-2; the D gene is possibly TRBD1 (6 bases). The CDR3 spans 13 residues. From germline, CDR1 is SGHRS and CDR2 YFSETQ. V was cut by 1 base and J by 7 bases, with 11 bases left in between. The CDR3 DNA sequence: TGCGCCAGCAGCTTGTCTGGGGGCAGTGGCTACACCTTC. Translating gives CASSLSGGSGYTF.